The 19 T cell receptor beta chains presented below share a single source sample, sequenced in a study of T cell changes during pregnancy in multiple sclerosis (dated by TCRdb to about 2019). The receptor library was made with the immunoSEQ multiplex PCR assay. TCRdb limited this immuneACCESS table to in-frame rearrangements with V and J called. A share of clones is missing; checked studies link under half to unresolved V genes, and the rest is unexplained. This sample comprises some 87,000 clones, approximately 94% of them detected only once. Roughly 0.22% of the sample comes from the top ten. The sequences come from CD4+ T cells from peripheral blood mononuclear cells, collected before pregnancy. The receptors were gathered from a female donor with multiple sclerosis, enrolled in a pregnancy study.

The chain links TRBV5-5 to TRBJ2-1; D may be TRBD1 (6 bases). V lost 0 bases and J 3 bases, leaving 16 bases between the germline ends. In germline, CDR1 is SGHKS, CDR2 YYEKEE (reference sequence). The CDR3 spans 17 residues. CDR3 in DNA: TGTGCCAGCAGCTTGGGCGCGGACAGCCCCTTCTACAATGAGCAGTTCTTC. This translates into CASSLGADSPFYNEQFF. The whole variable domain, filled in from reference TRBV5-5 and TRBJ2-1, reads DAGVTQSPTHLIKTRGQQVTLRCSPISGHKSVSWYQQVLGQGPQFIFQYYEKEERGRGNFPDRFSARQFPNYSSELNVNALLLGDSALYLCASSLGADSPFYNEQFFGPGTRLTVL.

The chain recombines TRBV5-1 with TRBJ1-2, with TRBD1 matching over 9 bases. V was clipped by 3 bases and J by 4 bases; unmatched bases: 4. The CDR3 loop spans 14 amino acids. CDR1 and CDR2 (germline): SGHRS, YFSETQ. CDR3 amino acids: CASSSGQGGYGYTF. CDR3 nucleotide sequence: TGCGCCAGCAGCTCGGGACAGGGTGGCTATGGCTACACCTTC.

The chain recombines TRBV25-1 with TRBJ2-1; D call uncertain. The CDR3 totals 13 residues. The V gene lost 3 bases and the J gene lost 5 bases, with 8 bases spanning the gap. Germline V gene lookup returns CDR1 MGHDK and CDR2 SYGVNS. CDR3 residues: CASSEYYHNEQFF. For the CDR3, the DNA is TGTGCCAGCAGTGAGTACTATCACAATGAGCAGTTCTTC.

About this clone itself: One end of the junction does not line up with germline, which may come from a read error. V is TRBV28 and J is TRBJ2-7; a weak D match, TRBD1 (6 bases). Per germline, CDR1 MDHEN and CDR2 SYDVKM. The CDR3 spans 12 residues. The DNA of the CDR3 is TGTGCCAGCACCAATCGACAGGTAGGAGCCTCCTTC. This encodes CASTNRQVGASF. Based on the CDR3 plus reference TRBV28 and TRBJ2-7, the full variable domain is DVKVTQSSRYLVKRTGEKVFLECVQDMDHENMFWYRQDPGLGLRLIYFSYDVKMKEKGDIPEGYSVSREKKERFSLILESASTNQTSMYLCASTNRQVGASFGPGTRLTVT.

CDR3 DNA: TGTGCCATCAGAACCGGGGGGAGCGGGAAGTACGAGCAGTACTTC. It specifies CAIRTGGSGKYEQYF. The V and J genes are TRBV10-3 and TRBJ2-7; 7 bases are a match to TRBD2. Losses at the gene ends were 6 bases for V and 4 bases for J; bases not matched to a gene: 12. The CDR3 runs 15 residues. Germline assignment: CDR1 ENHRY and CDR2 SYGVKD.

V and J are TRBV19 and TRBJ1-2; 9 bases map to TRBD1. V dropped 7 bases and J dropped 7; count of bases not matched to a gene: 10. The germline V gene encodes CDR1 LNHDA and CDR2 SQIVND (reference sequence). The CDR3 has 14 amino acids. The CDR3 DNA is TGTGCCAGTACCCCAGGACAGGGGATTCGTGGCTACACCTTC. This gives the protein CASTPGQGIRGYTF. Variable domain in full (rest from reference TRBV19 and TRBJ1-2): DGGITQSPKYLFRKEGQNVTLSCEQNLNHDAMYWYRQDPGQGLRLIYYSQIVNDFQKGDIAEGYSVSREKKESFPLTVTSAQKNPTAFYLCASTPGQGIRGYTFGSGTRLTVV.

The gene calls are TRBV6-5 and TRBJ1-5; D might be TRBD1 (6 bases). The CDR3 totals 14 residues. The germline V gene encodes CDR1 MNHEY and CDR2 SVGAGI. V shed 6 bases and J shed 0 bases, with 9 bases lying between them. The CDR3 loop reads CASRRTASNQPQHF. CDR3 DNA sequence: TGTGCCAGCAGGAGGACAGCTAGCAATCAGCCCCAGCATTTT.

This rearrangement joins TRBV2 to TRBJ1-1, with D uncertain. The CDR3 consists of 13 residues. V lost 2 bases, J lost 1 base, and 5 bases lay in between. The germline V gene has CDR1 SNHLY and CDR2 FYNNEI. The CDR3 spells CASSEYRNTEAFF. The CDR3 bases are TGTGCCAGCAGTGAATACAGGAACACTGAAGCTTTCTTT.

This chain links TRBV6-1 with TRBJ1-5; 9 bases line up with TRBD1. From germline, CDR1 is MNHNS and CDR2 SASEGT. The V segment lost 2 bases and the J segment 11 bases; nucleotides outside the gene matches: 13. The CDR3 consists of 16 residues. The CDR3 DNA is TGTGCCAGCAGTGAATGGGGGACAGGGCTGAGAGAAGCCCAGCATTTT. Translated: CASSEWGTGLREAQHF.

This clone was seen only once. V gene TRBV7-9 combines with J gene TRBJ1-1, with 8 bases aligning to TRBD1. V shed 5 bases and J 3 bases; nucleotides not matched to a gene: 5. This CDR3 is 14 amino acids long. From germline, CDR1 is SEHNR and CDR2 FQNEAQ (reference sequence). The CDR3 DNA is TGTGCCAGCAGCCCCCAGGGGGCTCACACTGAAGCTTTCTTT. Its protein is CASSPQGAHTEAFF.

The chain has TRBV18 and TRBJ1-1, with TRBD1 matching 9 bases. This CDR3 region has 14 residues. V shed 2 bases and J 10 bases; nucleotides not matched to a gene: 8. Germline-derived CDR1 and CDR2 are KGHSH and LQKENI. In nucleotides, the CDR3 is TGTGCCAGCTCACCAACCGGGACAGGGATTGGAGCTTTCTTT. It specifies CASSPTGTGIGAFF.

The chain is built from TRBV7-9 and TRBJ2-2; 9 nucleotides align to TRBD2. Germline trimming cut 1 base from V and 3 bases from J; bases unmatched to any gene: 9. The CDR3 length is 18 residues. Germline lookup yields CDR1 SEHNR and CDR2 FQNEAQ (reference sequence). DNA of the CDR3: TGTGCCAGCAGCTTAGTTCGAAGCGGGGGGAGCGACACCGGGGAGCTGTTTTTT. This sequence encodes CASSLVRSGGSDTGELFF.

CDR3 protein: CASSGSLGGSSPLHF. The CDR3 DNA reads as TGTGCCAGCAGTGGTTCCCTAGGGGGCAGTTCACCCCTCCACTTT. The V gene is TRBV2, the J gene TRBJ1-6, with 7 bases lining up with TRBD1. This CDR3 contains 15 residues. The trim removed 4 bases at V and 9 bases at J, leaving 9 bases unmatched. Germline assignment: CDR1 SNHLY and CDR2 FYNNEI.

V is TRBV5-1 and J is TRBJ2-7; 7 nucleotides line up with TRBD2. Germline V lookup: CDR1 SGHRS, CDR2 YFSETQ. Trimming took 4 bases from V and 3 from J; bases not matched to a gene: 4. This CDR3 has 13 residues. CDR3 residues: CASSAGLVYEQYF. The DNA of the CDR3 is TGCGCCAGCAGCGCCGGACTAGTCTACGAGCAGTACTTC. The complete variable domain, with remaining parts taken from reference TRBV5-1 and TRBJ2-7, reads KAGVTQTPRYLIKTRGQQVTLSCSPISGHRSVSWYQQTPGQGLQFLFEYFSETQRNKGNFPGRFSGRQFSNSRSEMNVSTLELGDSALYLCASSAGLVYEQYFGPGTRLTVT.

The J gene is TRBJ1-2, the V gene TRBV7-8; maybe TRBD1 (5 bases). V was trimmed by 3 bases and J by 7 bases, leaving 12 bases between them. The CDR3 is 13 amino acids. CDR1 and CDR2 (germline): SGHVS, FQNEAQ. The CDR3 coding sequence is TGTGCCAGCAGCTTCCCGGGGGGGGGTGGCTACACCTTC. It codes for CASSFPGGGGYTF.

The chain combines TRBV19 with TRBJ2-5, with 8 bases that match TRBD1. The V and J ends lost 8 bases and 5 bases, in that order; junction bases with no gene match: 4. This CDR3 is built from 12 residues. Looked up from germline, CDR1 is LNHDA and CDR2 is SQIVND (reference sequence). CDR3 region: CASGTGGETQYF. The CDR3 DNA is TGTGCCAGTGGGACAGGCGGTGAGACCCAGTACTTC.

The chain combines TRBV4-1 with TRBJ2-5; 11 nucleotides line up with TRBD2. The CDR3 consists of 15 residues. The trim removed 5 bases at V and 5 bases at J, leaving 7 bases unmatched. The germline CDR1 and CDR2 sequences are MGHRA and YSYEKL. The CDR3 here is CASSLAGGGLETQYF. The DNA for the CDR3 is TGCGCCAGCAGCTTAGCGGGGGGGGGCCTGGAGACCCAGTACTTC.

The chain uses TRBV5-4 and TRBJ2-7; TRBD2 matches 8 bases. The CDR3 is 15 residues long. Trimming removed 0 bases from V and 4 bases from J; junction bases left unmatched: 6. CDR1 and CDR2 from the germline V gene are SGHNT and YYREEE (reference sequence). CDR3 sequence: CASSLERGSNYEQYF. In DNA form, the CDR3 reads TGTGCCAGCAGCTTGGAGCGGGGGAGTAATTACGAGCAGTACTTC.

With regard to this clone: The same CDR3 also results from other DNA sequences found in this sample. This chain connects TRBV30 to TRBJ2-5; a weak D match, TRBD2 (7 bases). The CDR3 is made up of 13 amino acids. V lost 1 base and J 5 bases, leaving 11 bases between the germline ends. The germline V gene has CDR1 GTSNPN and CDR2 SVGIG (reference sequence). CDR3 loop: CAWSGGGRETQYF. CDR3 in DNA: TGTGCCTGGAGTGGGGGGGGCCGGGAGACCCAGTACTTC.